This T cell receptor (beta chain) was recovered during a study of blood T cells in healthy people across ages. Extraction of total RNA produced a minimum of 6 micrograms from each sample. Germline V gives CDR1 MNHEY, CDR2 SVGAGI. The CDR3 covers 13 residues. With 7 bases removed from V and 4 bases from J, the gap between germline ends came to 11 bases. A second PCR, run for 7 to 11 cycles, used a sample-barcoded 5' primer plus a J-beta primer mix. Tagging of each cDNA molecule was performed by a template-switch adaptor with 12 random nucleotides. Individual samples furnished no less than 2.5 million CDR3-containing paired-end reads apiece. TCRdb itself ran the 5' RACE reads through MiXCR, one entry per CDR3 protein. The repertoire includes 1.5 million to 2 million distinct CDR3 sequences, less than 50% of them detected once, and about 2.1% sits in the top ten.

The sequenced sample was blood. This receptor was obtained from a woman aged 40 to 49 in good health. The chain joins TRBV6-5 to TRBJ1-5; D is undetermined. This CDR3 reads CASTESVNQPQHF. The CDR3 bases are TGTGCCAGCACTGAATCGGTAAATCAGCCCCAGCATTTT.